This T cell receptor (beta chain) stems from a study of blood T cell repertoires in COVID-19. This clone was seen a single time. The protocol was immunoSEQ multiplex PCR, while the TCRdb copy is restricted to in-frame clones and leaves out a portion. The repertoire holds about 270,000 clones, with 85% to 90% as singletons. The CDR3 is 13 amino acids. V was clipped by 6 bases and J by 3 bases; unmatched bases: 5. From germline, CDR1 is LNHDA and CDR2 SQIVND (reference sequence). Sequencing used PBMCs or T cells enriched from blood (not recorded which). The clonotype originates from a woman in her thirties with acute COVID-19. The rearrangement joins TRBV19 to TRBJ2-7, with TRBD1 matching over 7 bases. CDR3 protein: CASRSGTDYEQYF. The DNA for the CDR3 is TGTGCCAGTAGGTCCGGGACAGACTACGAGCAGTACTTC.